Shown below are 9 T cell receptor beta chains from a single sample sequenced in a study of beta chain features in type 1 diabetes. The whole isolated RNA underwent reverse transcription, so sequencing captured expressed TCRB transcripts. Sequencing was performed with immunoSEQ multiplex PCR; in TCRdb, only in-frame clones are kept and a portion is missing. The sample lists 200,000 to 300,000 clones; around 26% were seen once. Sequenced: central memory CD4+ T cells from blood. Receptors were obtained from a man in his thirties or forties in good health.

The chain couples TRBV5-1 to TRBJ1-1; D may be TRBD1 (5 bases). V was pared by 3 bases and J by 1 base, with 13 bases between. Germline values: CDR1 SGHRS, CDR2 YFSETQ. This CDR3 is 15 amino acids long. CDR3 sequence reads: CASSSNLQGNTEAFF. CDR3 in DNA: TGCGCCAGCAGCTCGAATCTTCAGGGGAACACTGAAGCTTTCTTT.

CDR3 in DNA: TGTGCCAGCAGTCTGAGGGACGGAACGGAGACCGGGGAGCTGTTTTTT. Protein sequence: CASSLRDGTETGELFF. This rearrangement joins TRBV7-6 to TRBJ2-2, with D perhaps matching TRBD1 or TRBD2 (5 bases each). Germline-derived CDR1 and CDR2 are SGHVS and FNYEAQ. The CDR3 consists of 16 residues. The V end lost 6 bases, the J end lost 5 bases, and 19 bases lay between the germline ends.

In this sample, this clone turned up a few times. V usage is TRBV20-1 and J usage is TRBJ2-3; D not resolved. CDR1 is DFQATT and CDR2 is SNEGSKA in the germline V gene (reference sequence). This CDR3 spans 11 amino acids. Trimming removed 1 base at V and 8 bases at J, with 7 bases between. The CDR3 nucleotides read TGCAGTGCTAGAGCCGAGGTTACGCAGTATTTT. Its protein product is CSARAEVTQYF.

Comment on this clone: Relative to the germline gene, one junction end is altered; a read error may explain this. The chain joins TRBV7-2 to TRBJ2-4; 7 bases fit TRBD2. Germline values: CDR1 SGHTA, CDR2 FQGNSA. This CDR3 is 12 amino acids long. The CDR3 here is CASSLAENIQYF. CDR3 DNA sequence: TGTGCCAGCAGCCTAGCGGAAAACATTCAGTACTTC.

In this sample, this clone turned up a few times. The CDR3 loop is CASSYDPGYSTDTQYF. The CDR3 nucleotides read TGTGCCAGCAGTTACGACCCGGGTTACTCCACAGATACGCAGTATTTT. The chain carries TRBV6-5 and TRBJ2-3; no definite D call. V was clipped by 2 bases and J by 2 bases, with 14 bases between them. There are 16 residues in the CDR3. Germline values: CDR1 MNHEY, CDR2 SVGAGI.

The chain carries TRBV5-1 and TRBJ2-7; TRBD1 aligns across 9 bases. CDR1 and CDR2 from the germline V gene are SGHRS and YFSETQ. This CDR3 has 15 residues. V lost 3 bases and J lost 1; bases outside the gene matches: 5. The DNA for the CDR3 is TGCGCCAGCAGCTCCGAGGGACAGGGATCCTACGAGCAGTACTTC. It encodes CASSSEGQGSYEQYF.

V and J are TRBV29-1 and TRBJ2-1; TRBD1 aligns across 10 bases. This CDR3 is 14 amino acids long. V shed 4 bases, J shed 8 bases, and the junction held 8 bases outside the gene matches. Germline CDR1 and CDR2: SQVTM and ANQGSEA. In nucleotides, the CDR3 is TGCAGCGTTGCCCGACAGGGGGCATACTATGAGCAGTTCTTC. Amino acid sequence: CSVARQGAYYEQFF.

The rearrangement uses TRBV6-1 and TRBJ2-3; D unclear. V was shortened by 1 base and J by 2 bases, with 19 bases between the two germline ends. The CDR3 length is 18 residues. Germline V gene sequence: CDR1 MNHNS, CDR2 SASEGT. As DNA, the CDR3 is TGTGCCAGCAGTGAAGAGAAGATCCGGGCGTTCCTCACAGATACGCAGTATTTT. Amino acids: CASSEEKIRAFLTDTQYF.

The rearrangement joins TRBV19 to TRBJ1-5, with D hard to call. CDR3 length equals 15 residues. Germline CDR1 and CDR2: LNHDA and SQIVND (reference sequence). V lost 7 bases, J lost 0 bases, and 13 bases lay in between. This CDR3 is CASTAHQTSNQPQHF. CDR3 sequence (DNA): TGTGCCAGTACGGCGCACCAAACTAGCAATCAGCCCCAGCATTTT.